The 13 T cell receptor beta chains reported below all come from one sample, sequenced in a study of T cell repertoires in cytomegalovirus infection. Their cognate antigens are unknown. TCRdb processed the reads anew with MiXCR; each CDR3 protein has one entry. In the table there are a few hundred thousand distinct CDR3 sequences, over 35% of which are singletons. The sample was cultured PBMCs, taken from culture after CMV antigen stimulation. These receptors were obtained from a human donor in good health (CMV status not recorded). Some clones in this sample may be carry-over from other donors' samples.

The V gene is TRBV11-2, the J gene TRBJ2-2, with D unresolved. Trimming cost V 7 bases and J 0 bases, with 6 bases left between them. Germline lookup yields CDR1 SGHAT and CDR2 FQNNGV. The CDR3 length is 13 residues. DNA of the CDR3: TGTGCCAGCATACCTACGAACACCGGGGAGCTGTTTTTT. Encoded protein: CASIPTNTGELFF.

The chain employs TRBV6-2 or TRBV6-3 and TRBJ1-2; perhaps TRBD1 as D (5 bases). V lost 7 bases and J 5 bases, leaving 17 bases between the germline ends. This CDR3 is built from 14 residues. Per germline, CDR1 MNHEY and CDR2 SVGEGT. DNA of the CDR3: TGTGCCAGCAAGGCCCCGACAGCGACATATGGCTACACCTTC. Amino acids: CASKAPTATYGYTF.

This clonotype was detected a few times. The chain combines TRBV7-2 with TRBJ2-4, with a weak D call TRBD1 (6 bases). V gave up 3 bases and J gave up 2 bases, with 14 bases separating them. This CDR3 is 16 amino acids long. Germline V gene sequence: CDR1 SGHTA, CDR2 FQGNSA. The CDR3 spells CASSLDSWGTKNIQYF. The CDR3 nucleotides are TGTGCCAGCAGCTTGGACAGTTGGGGGACCAAAAACATTCAGTACTTC.

There are a few counts of this clonotype. The chain combines TRBV7-2 with TRBJ1-1; D is ambiguous. CDR1 and CDR2 (germline): SGHTA, FQGNSA. V lost 5 bases to trimming and J lost 2 bases, with 12 bases between them. There are 14 residues in the CDR3. The CDR3 spells CASSASHTNTEAFF. Written as DNA, the CDR3 is TGTGCCAGCAGCGCGTCGCACACCAACACTGAAGCTTTCTTT.

This clonotype has a handful of counts. The chain links TRBV6-1 to TRBJ2-5; D perhaps matches TRBD1 (7 bases). The CDR3 contains 16 residues. Germline-derived CDR1 and CDR2 are MNHNS and SASEGT. V was clipped by 8 bases and J by 5 bases, with 24 bases between them. This CDR3 reads CASGGEKLARGETQYF. The CDR3 DNA reads TGTGCCAGCGGCGGGGAGAAACTAGCCAGGGGGGAGACCCAGTACTTC.

This clonotype appeared a few times. This rearrangement joins TRBV11-2 to TRBJ1-1; D is perhaps TRBD1 (6 bases). This CDR3 is 16 amino acids long. Germline lookup yields CDR1 SGHAT and CDR2 FQNNGV. V lost 1 base, J lost 1 base, and 13 bases lay in between. The CDR3 DNA reads TGTGCCAGCAGCTTAGGGGGGGCCGGGGAGAACACTGAAGCTTTCTTT. It codes for CASSLGGAGENTEAFF.

This rearrangement joins TRBV11-1 to TRBJ2-5; 9 positions match TRBD2. The CDR3 runs to 15 residues. Trimming at V came to 3 bases and at J to 2 bases, leaving 4 bases not matched to a gene. The V gene's germline CDR1 is SGHAT and CDR2 FQDESV (reference sequence). In DNA, the CDR3 is TGTGCCAGCAGCTTTCTCACTAGCGGGCAAGAGACCCAGTACTTC. This sequence encodes CASSFLTSGQETQYF.

This clonotype came up a few times. V and J are TRBV6-1 and TRBJ1-2; 7 nucleotides match TRBD1. With V trimmed by 6 bases and J by 4 bases, 5 bases remained unmatched. Germline V gene data show CDR1 as MNHNS and CDR2 as SASEGT. The CDR3 spans 13 residues. In DNA, the CDR3 is TGTGCCAGCAGGGACAGGATTTTCTATGGCTACACCTTC. Translated: CASRDRIFYGYTF.

The genes are TRBV6-6 and TRBJ2-1; D gene unclear. Germline V CDR1 and CDR2: MNHNY, SVGAGI (reference sequence). Trimming removed 0 bases from V and 0 bases from J, with 15 bases in between. The CDR3 covers 18 residues. The DNA of the CDR3 is TGTGCCAGCAGTTACTCTCGGACGGGCCGCCACTCCTACAATGAGCAGTTCTTC. Encoded protein: CASSYSRTGRHSYNEQFF.

The rearrangement uses TRBV11-2 and TRBJ1-1, with D tentatively TRBD1 (6 bases). CDR3 length: 16 amino acids. Germline CDR1 and CDR2: SGHAT and FQNNGV. V was shortened by 7 bases and J by 0 bases, with 18 bases between the two germline ends. The CDR3 protein is CASTSIRGQMNTEAFF. CDR3 nucleotides: TGTGCCAGCACTTCCATACGAGGACAGATGAACACTGAAGCTTTCTTT. Variable domain in full (rest from reference TRBV11-2 and TRBJ1-1): EAGVAQSPRYKIIEKRQSVAFWCNPISGHATLYWYQQILGQGPKLLIQFQNNGVVDDSQLPKDRFSAERLKGVDSTLKIQPAKLEDSAVYLCASTSIRGQMNTEAFFGQGTRLTVV.

This rearrangement joins TRBV4-1 to TRBJ1-1; possibly TRBD1 for D (6 bases). From germline, CDR1 is MGHRA and CDR2 YSYEKL. V was shortened by 2 bases and J by 3 bases, with 10 bases between the two germline ends. The CDR3 runs 14 residues. The CDR3 DNA follows: TGCGCCAGCAGCCAACAGGACAGAGACACTGAAGCTTTCTTT. Its translation: CASSQQDRDTEAFF.

This clonotype was counted ten times or more. The chain recombines TRBV7-2 with TRBJ1-5; D is perhaps TRBD1 (5 bases). Germline V lookup: CDR1 SGHTA, CDR2 FQGNSA. V lost 2 bases, J lost 4 bases, and 9 bases lay in between. This CDR3 spans 14 amino acids. Here the CDR3 DNA reads TGTGCCAGCAGCTTACTGGGACCTAATCAGCCCCAGCATTTT. Translating it yields CASSLLGPNQPQHF.

This chain uses TRBV4-1 with TRBJ2-3; D gene uncertain. Germline CDR1 MGHRA, CDR2 YSYEKL. CDR3 size: 17 residues. Trimming shortened V by 5 bases and J by 0 bases, and 18 bases separated the two germline ends. CDR3 region: CASSYGSLTPSTDTQYF. The CDR3 nucleotides read TGCGCCAGCAGCTACGGGTCCCTCACACCTAGCACAGATACGCAGTATTTT.